This T cell receptor beta chain was obtained from a study of CD8 T cells in ankylosing spondylitis. TCRdb ran MiXCR on the 5' RACE reads and lists one entry per CDR3 protein. The table lists about 200,000 distinct CDR3 sequences, 25% to 30% of them singletons. Broader study findings: In the blood and synovial fluid of reactive arthritis, some motif variants had been previously reported. According to the report, clones linked to the disease were significantly enriched in matched synovial fluid samples taken from ankylosing spondylitis patients. One TCR beta motif, made up of roughly 8 highly homologous variants, appeared characteristic of ankylosing spondylitis blood. The disease-linked clones had a CD8+ phenotype and low blood frequencies.

This clonotype was counted between two and nine times. Its matching antigen is unknown. Germline CDR1 is SGDLS and CDR2 is YYNGEE. The CDR3 has 17 residues. Trimming stripped 4 bases from V and 8 bases from J, with 25 bases between. Sequencing was performed on blood, either unsorted or a sorted T cell fraction (not recorded which). The TCR was taken from a male donor with ankylosing spondylitis or in good health (not recorded which). The V and J genes are TRBV9 and TRBJ2-1, with a weak D call TRBD2 (6 bases). CDR3 sequence: CASSLGNGRRFSDEQFF. The CDR3 DNA is TGTGCCAGCAGCCTGGGGAACGGGAGAAGGTTCAGCGATGAGCAGTTCTTC.